Below, 12 T cell receptor beta chains from the same sample are listed, as sequenced in a study of blood T cell repertoires in COVID-19. Only in-frame clones appear in the TCRdb table, and some are missing; sequencing was by immunoSEQ multiplex PCR. Of about 230,000 clones in the sample, approximately 80% were seen once. The sample was peripheral blood. The receptors here all came from a man aged 40-49 years with acute or convalescent COVID-19.

V is TRBV4-3 and J is TRBJ2-1; unclear D gene. The CDR3 spans 15 residues. V lost 4 bases and J 0 bases, leaving 10 bases between the germline ends. Germline loops: CDR1 LGHNA, CDR2 YSLEER. The CDR3, as DNA: TGCGCCAGCAGCCTCTTGTTCCGCTCCTACAATGAGCAGTTCTTC. Translation gives CASSLLFRSYNEQFF.

The chain has TRBV3-1 (or the pseudogene TRBV3-2) and TRBJ1-1, with a weak D call TRBD1 (5 bases). The germline V gene encodes CDR1 LGHDT and CDR2 YNNKEL (reference sequence). This CDR3 region has 16 residues. Trimming removed 3 bases from V and 1 base from J, with 15 bases in between. As DNA, the CDR3 is TGTGCCAGCAGCCACCCCAACAACAGGAGGAACACTGAAGCTTTCTTT. It codes for CASSHPNNRRNTEAFF.

The gene calls are TRBV30 and TRBJ1-6, with 7 bases lining up with TRBD1. Germline CDR1 reads GTSNPN; CDR2 reads SVGIG (reference sequence). This CDR3 comprises 15 residues. V gave up 0 bases and J gave up 6 bases; unmatched junction bases: 5. In DNA, the CDR3 is TGTGCCTGGAGTGTACCAGGGGGTAGTAATTCACCCCTCCACTTT. Translating gives CAWSVPGGSNSPLHF. Full variable domain (remainder filled in from reference TRBV30 and TRBJ1-6): SQTIHQWPATLVQPVGSPLSLECTVEGTSNPNLYWYRQAAGRGLQLLFYSVGIGQISSEVPQNLSASRPQDRQFILSSKKLLLSDSGFYLCAWSVPGGSNSPLHFGNGTRLTVT.

J is TRBJ2-1 and V is TRBV7-2; 9 nucleotides align to TRBD2. V shed 1 base and J 6 bases; nucleotides not matched to a gene: 4. Germline V gene sequence: CDR1 SGHTA, CDR2 FQGNSA. This CDR3 has 15 residues. Written as DNA, the CDR3 is TGTGCCAGCAGCTTAGTGACTAGCGGCTCCAATGAGCAGTTCTTC. It codes for CASSLVTSGSNEQFF.

This chain joins TRBV4-2 and TRBJ2-7, with D possibly being TRBD2 (5 bases). Germline assignment: CDR1 LGHNA and CDR2 YNFKEQ. V was cut by 0 bases and J by 7 bases, with 10 bases left in between. The CDR3 runs to 13 residues. The CDR3 here is CASSQDGLREQYF. The DNA of the CDR3 is TGTGCCAGCAGCCAAGATGGACTCCGGGAGCAGTACTTC.

J is TRBJ2-7 and V is TRBV3-1 (or the pseudogene TRBV3-2); 12 nucleotides line up with TRBD2. The CDR3 length is 15 residues. V dropped 4 bases and J dropped 3; count of bases not matched to a gene: 4. CDR1 LGHDT and CDR2 YNNKEL come from the germline V gene (reference sequence). Here the CDR3 DNA reads TGTGCCAGCAGCCCTGGACTAGCGGGACTCTACGAGCAGTACTTC. Translated, it gives CASSPGLAGLYEQYF.

The genes are TRBV6-6 and TRBJ2-2, with 8 bases that match TRBD2. Germline V gives CDR1 MNHNY, CDR2 SVGAGI (reference sequence). V trimming: 6 bases; J trimming: 0 bases; junction bases outside the gene matches: 6. The CDR3 totals 16 residues. CDR3 amino acids: CASSNGGGANTGELFF. The CDR3 coding sequence is TGTGCCAGCAGCAACGGGGGGGGCGCGAACACCGGGGAGCTGTTTTTT.

This clone was counted a single time. The V call is TRBV6-2 or TRBV6-3, the J call TRBJ1-1, with no clear D. CDR3 length: 12 residues. Trimming left V 6 bases short and J 0 bases short, with 5 bases between. Germline assignment: CDR1 MNHEY and CDR2 SVGEGT. The CDR3 reads CASSPMNTEAFF. The DNA of the CDR3 is TGTGCCAGCAGCCCCATGAACACTGAAGCTTTCTTT.

The chain combines TRBV5-1 with TRBJ1-2; D is unresolved. The CDR3 has 13 residues. Germline V gene lookup returns CDR1 SGHRS and CDR2 YFSETQ. The germline V and J ends were trimmed by 4 bases and 6 bases, with 13 bases remaining between them. The CDR3 DNA sequence: TGCGCCAGCAGCAACTTCGGGAGGGATGGCTACACCTTC. This translates into CASSNFGRDGYTF.

The genes are TRBV5-5 and TRBJ2-1; no firm D call. Germline V CDR1 and CDR2: SGHKS, YYEKEE (reference sequence). This CDR3 has 13 residues. V was clipped by 0 bases and J by 15 bases, with 16 bases between them. The CDR3 is CASSLAGSSYPFF. The CDR3, as DNA: TGTGCCAGCAGCTTGGCCGGGTCGAGTTACCCGTTCTTC. Supplemented by reference TRBV5-5 and TRBJ2-1, the full variable domain reads DAGVTQSPTHLIKTRGQQVTLRCSPISGHKSVSWYQQVLGQGPQFIFQYYEKEERGRGNFPDRFSARQFPNYSSELNVNALLLGDSALYLCASSLAGSSYPFFGPGTRLTVL.

This chain connects TRBV2 to TRBJ2-3; 7 bases line up with TRBD1. CDR3 length: 19 amino acids. The junction had 14 bases not matched to a gene; V was cut back by 1 base and J by 1 base. Germline V CDR1 and CDR2: SNHLY, FYNNEI. The CDR3 loop reads CASSEGQGWNDPRTDTQYF. The CDR3 nucleotides are TGTGCCAGCAGTGAAGGACAGGGTTGGAATGACCCCCGCACAGATACGCAGTATTTT.

V usage is TRBV12-3 or TRBV12-4 and J usage is TRBJ2-1; 7 bases align to TRBD1. The trim removed 6 bases at V and 13 bases at J, leaving 6 bases unmatched. The CDR3 covers 11 residues. CDR3 sequence reads: CASSIGQAQFF. CDR3 sequence (DNA): TGTGCCAGCAGCATCGGACAGGCCCAGTTCTTC.